The rows below give T cell receptor beta chains drawn from one sample of a study of cytomegalovirus exposure and HLA in healthy donors. TCRdb's copy holds only in-frame clones and misses some; the assay was immunoSEQ multiplex PCR. The data show more than 95,000 clones, 70% to 90% seen once. The sample was PBMCs. The source is a woman aged 18-29 years in good health and CMV-seropositive. The CDR3 runs from the conserved cysteine through the conserved F or W. Fields, in order: J gene, V gene, CDR3 protein.

J: TRBJ1-4
V: TRBV30
CDR3: CAWTQPLWTGTNEKLFF

J: TRBJ1-5
V: TRBV6-5
CDR3: CARWGRGDSNQPQHF

J: TRBJ2-7
V: TRBV5-5
CDR3: CASSRTGRYEQYF

J: TRBJ1-3
V: TRBV5-6
CDR3: CASSSRDRKGNTIYF

J: TRBJ1-5
V: TRBV21-1
CDR3: CASSNVGQWNQPQHF

J: TRBJ2-1
V: TRBV6-4
CDR3: CASSGNPEGAHEQFF

J: TRBJ2-7
V: TRBV5-6
CDR3: CASSGGIVDTGAGYF

J: TRBJ2-7
V: TRBV5-4
CDR3: CASSLGGVGLNEQYF

J: TRBJ1-3
V: TRBV11-3
CDR3: CASSYTGFLSGNTIYF

J: TRBJ1-2
V: TRBV28
CDR3: CASSKTDYGYTF

J: TRBJ1-4
V: TRBV4-1
CDR3: CASSQGDTNEKLFF

J: TRBJ1-1
V: TRBV28
CDR3: CASSRDNRYRAFF

J: TRBJ2-7
V: TRBV5-1
CDR3: CASSLTQGAISEQYF

J: TRBJ2-7
V: TRBV19
CDR3: CASSRRTNSYEQYF

J: TRBJ2-1
V: TRBV19
CDR3: CASSISSGGDNEQFF

J: TRBJ2-7
V: TRBV29-1
CDR3: CSVVGLGGEQYF

J: TRBJ1-3
V: TRBV9
CDR3: CASSVATGGTAIGNTIYF

J: TRBJ1-2
V: TRBV29-1
CDR3: CSVVFGTGGGYTF

J: TRBJ1-1
V: TRBV2
CDR3: CASKITQLEGTEAFF

J: TRBJ2-1
V: TRBV11-3
CDR3: CASSLVAGGTEQFF

J: TRBJ1-2
V: TRBV15
CDR3: CATSRRQGMDYGYTF

J: TRBJ2-1
V: TRBV4-1
CDR3: CASSLTERGGQNEQFF

J: TRBJ1-5
V: TRBV6-1
CDR3: CASSEGQGSPNQPQHF

J: TRBJ2-7
V: TRBV27
CDR3: CASSPFQGYEQYF

J: TRBJ2-1
V: TRBV29-1
CDR3: CSVRNNEQFF

J: TRBJ2-7
V: TRBV9
CDR3: CASSGNRGDEQYF

J: TRBJ2-1
V: TRBV7-9
CDR3: CASSLVSGPYNEQFF

J: TRBJ2-5
V: TRBV11-3
CDR3: CASSNALTSRQETQYF

J: TRBJ2-7
V: TRBV6-1
CDR3: CASSEGGSTEPYF

J: TRBJ2-7
V: TRBV29-1
CDR3: CSVVGQGASYEQYF

J: TRBJ2-3
V: TRBV19
CDR3: CASSRESTSGRRTDTQYF

J: TRBJ1-2
V: TRBV4-2
CDR3: CASSQAGAYGYTF

J: TRBJ2-2
V: TRBV5-1
CDR3: CASRGQGITGELFF

J: TRBJ2-1
V: TRBV6-1
CDR3: CASSSVGTGSDEQFF

J: TRBJ2-6
V: TRBV5-1
CDR3: CASSLAPDRGARSGANVLTF

J: TRBJ1-2
V: TRBV9
CDR3: CASSVDGTGRYGYTF

J: TRBJ2-7
V: TRBV7-6
CDR3: CASSPRELSMSYEQYF

J: TRBJ2-1
V: TRBV28
CDR3: CASSPPGVAEQFF

J: TRBJ1-1
V: TRBV19
CDR3: CASSKDIWLEAFF

J: TRBJ1-6
V: TRBV25-1
CDR3: CASSELGGNSPLHF

J: TRBJ1-2
V: TRBV5-4
CDR3: CASSPTGTGGDGYTF